These 4 T cell receptor beta chains originate from one sample sequenced in a study of CD4 T cells in relation to SARS-CoV-2 and coronaviruses. The data were produced by immunoSEQ multiplex PCR, yet TCRdb's version contains in-frame clones alone and is incomplete. The sample consists of 35,000 to 40,000 clones, 70% to 90% of them appearing once. The sequenced sample was memory CD4+ T cells from PBMCs. The receptor set was obtained from an adult with COVID-19.

The rearrangement links TRBV28 to TRBJ2-7; D possibly corresponds to TRBD1 (5 bases). The V gene lost 4 bases and the J gene lost 4 bases, with 14 bases spanning the gap. The CDR3 is made up of 14 amino acids. Germline CDR1 MDHEN, CDR2 SYDVKM. As DNA, the CDR3 is TGTGCCAGCAGTTCGGAAGCAACAGGTTACGAGCAGTACTTC. Translation: CASSSEATGYEQYF.

J is TRBJ2-4 and V is TRBV5-3; the D gene could be TRBD1 or TRBD2 (5 bases each). TRBV5-3 counts as an open reading frame of uncertain function. V was cut by 8 bases and J by 6 bases, with 12 bases left in between. This CDR3 has 12 residues. CDR3 nucleotide sequence: TGTGCCAGCCGGGGCCCCCTAAACATTCAGTACTTC. This encodes CASRGPLNIQYF.

The DNA of the CDR3 is TGTGCCAGCCGGGGTGGTACCTACGAGCAGTACTTC. Translated: CASRGGTYEQYF. The chain combines TRBV11-2 with TRBJ2-7; D may be TRBD2 (5 bases). V lost 8 bases and J lost 2, with 10 bases in between. Germline values: CDR1 SGHAT, CDR2 FQNNGV. The CDR3 is 12 amino acids.

The rearrangement uses TRBV29-1 and TRBJ2-3; maybe TRBD2 (6 bases). Germline V gene lookup returns CDR1 SQVTM and CDR2 ANQGSEA. Between the trimmed V and J ends, which lost 5 bases and 8 bases, there was a span of 11 bases. CDR3 length: 11 amino acids. The CDR3 spells CSVWKEGTQYF. The CDR3 DNA follows: TGCAGCGTTTGGAAGGAGGGTACGCAGTATTTT.